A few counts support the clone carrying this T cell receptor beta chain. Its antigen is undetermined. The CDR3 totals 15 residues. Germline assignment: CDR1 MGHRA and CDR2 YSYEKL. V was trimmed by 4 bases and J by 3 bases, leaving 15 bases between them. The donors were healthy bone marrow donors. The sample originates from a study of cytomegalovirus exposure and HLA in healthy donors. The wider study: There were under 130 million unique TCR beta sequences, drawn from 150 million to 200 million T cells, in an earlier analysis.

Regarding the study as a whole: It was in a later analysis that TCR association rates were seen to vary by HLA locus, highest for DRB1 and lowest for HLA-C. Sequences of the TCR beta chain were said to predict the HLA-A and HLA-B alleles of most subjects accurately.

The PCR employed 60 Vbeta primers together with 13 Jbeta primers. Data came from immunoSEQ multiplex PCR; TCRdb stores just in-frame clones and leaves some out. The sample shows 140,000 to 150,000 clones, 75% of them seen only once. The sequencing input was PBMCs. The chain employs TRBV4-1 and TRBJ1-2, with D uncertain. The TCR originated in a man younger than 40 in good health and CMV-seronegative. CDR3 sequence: CASSPAGRPDYGYTF. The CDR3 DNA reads TGCGCCAGCAGCCCCGCGGGCCGCCCTGACTATGGCTACACCTTC.